Reported below is one T cell receptor beta chain. Its antigen is as yet unknown. The record originates from a study of siplizumab effects on memory and regulatory T cells. Study-wide results and limits: The drug siplizumab significantly decreased the alloreactive sequences that could be traced to unstimulated CD4+ memory cells. Apparently more diverse than memory cells, naive T cells also seemed major alloresponse contributors. Researchers could not give a naive or memory phenotype to roughly 75-97% of proliferating CD4+ or CD8+ clones. Unstimulated subsets captured only a minor fraction of alloreactive clones.

Only in-frame clones appear in the TCRdb table, and some are missing; sequencing was by immunoSEQ multiplex PCR. Altogether some 100,000 clones are present, approximately 90% being singletons, with the ten largest covering about 0.7%. Germline lookup yields CDR1 WNHNN and CDR2 SYGVQD (reference sequence). The CDR3 totals 15 residues. The V end was cut by 9 bases, the J end by 7 bases, with 24 bases between. This sequence joins TRBV10-1 and TRBJ2-5; D uncertain. Specimen: Tregs sorted from blood. The clonotype was recovered from a human donor in good health. The CDR3 spells CASCCPEITPRTQYF. The CDR3 DNA reads TGCGCCAGTTGTTGCCCCGAAATCACTCCCCGGACCCAGTACTTC.